These 18 T cell receptor beta chains originate from one sample sequenced in a study of T cell changes during pregnancy in multiple sclerosis. Profiling relied on immunoSEQ multiplex PCR, and the TCRdb table lists in-frame clones only, not all of them. Of over 65,000 clones in the sample, 90% to 95% were seen once. The specimen was peripheral blood, collected in the first trimester of pregnancy. The receptor set was obtained from a female donor with multiple sclerosis, enrolled in a pregnancy study.

The chain employs TRBV18 and TRBJ2-5, with 9 nucleotides matching TRBD2. The CDR3 runs to 17 residues. The junction had 10 bases not matched to a gene; V was cut back by 0 bases and J by 5 bases. Germline V gives CDR1 KGHSH, CDR2 LQKENI. The CDR3 DNA follows: TGTGCCAGCTCACCACCGATCGGCGGGGGGGCCCGGGAGACCCAGTACTTC. Its translation: CASSPPIGGGARETQYF.

This rearrangement joins TRBV9 to TRBJ1-2, with a possible D match to TRBD1 (5 bases). Germline CDR1 and CDR2: SGDLS and YYNGEE. The CDR3 has 15 residues. Between the trimmed V and J ends, which lost 0 bases and 0 bases, there was a span of 9 bases. This CDR3 is CASSVEGEPNYGYTF. As DNA, the CDR3 is TGTGCCAGCAGCGTAGAAGGGGAACCTAACTATGGCTACACCTTC.

V is TRBV19 and J is TRBJ2-3, with TRBD2 identical over 14 bases. The germline V gene has CDR1 LNHDA and CDR2 SQIVND (reference sequence). Trimming cost V 6 bases and J 2 bases; bases outside gene matches: 10. The CDR3 has 18 amino acids. As DNA, the CDR3 is TGTGCCAGTAGCCGGGGACTAGCGGGAGTCCGGGACACAGATACGCAGTATTTT. As protein: CASSRGLAGVRDTDTQYF.

The chain uses TRBV2 and TRBJ2-7, with 7 bases aligning to TRBD1. The CDR3 runs 14 residues. V was clipped by 11 bases and J by 0 bases; unmatched bases: 10. From germline, CDR1 is SNHLY and CDR2 FYNNEI. CDR3 loop: CAGSKGADSYEQYF. The CDR3 DNA sequence: TGTGCCGGATCAAAGGGGGCGGACTCCTACGAGCAGTACTTC.

This sequence joins TRBV5-1 and TRBJ2-5; no definite D call. Germline-derived CDR1 and CDR2 are SGHRS and YFSETQ. V gave up 2 bases and J gave up 0 bases, with 11 bases separating them. This CDR3 has 15 residues. CDR3 DNA sequence: TGCGCCAGCAGCTTTGGGCAGCAGAACCAAGAGACCCAGTACTTC. Translating gives CASSFGQQNQETQYF.

The chain employs TRBV30 and TRBJ1-6, with D perhaps TRBD1 (5 bases). V shed 7 bases and J shed 0 bases, with 16 bases lying between them. The CDR3 is made up of 16 amino acids. CDR1 and CDR2 (germline): GTSNPN, SVGIG (reference sequence). CDR3 protein: CASSGGKSSYNSPLHF. In nucleotides, the CDR3 is TGTGCCTCATCCGGGGGAAAGAGCTCCTATAATTCACCCCTCCACTTT.

This clone was detected once. The junction and the germline gene differ at one end; a read error may be behind it. V gene TRBV7-7 combines with J gene TRBJ2-2; the match to TRBD2 covers 14 bases. The germline V gene has CDR1 SSHAT and CDR2 FNYEAQ (reference sequence). This CDR3 spans 17 amino acids. This CDR3 reads CASSSGLAGGNTGELFF. The CDR3, as DNA: TGTGCTAGCAGCTCAGGACTAGCGGGAGGAAACACCGGGGAGCTGTTTTTT.

A single count supports this clone. This chain uses TRBV2 with TRBJ2-1; a weak D match, TRBD2 (6 bases). The CDR3 totals 15 residues. The germline gives CDR1 SNHLY, CDR2 FYNNEI. V was shortened by 3 bases and J by 16 bases, with 25 bases between the two germline ends. This chain's CDR3 is CASSEDYSVLAGLFF. The CDR3 nucleotides read TGTGCCAGCAGTGAGGACTATTCAGTTTTGGCGGGGTTATTCTTC.

This clone was counted once. The V gene is TRBV7-9, the J gene TRBJ1-6; D not certain. This CDR3 is 18 amino acids long. Trimming cost V 10 bases and J 1 base, with 23 bases left between them. Germline loops: CDR1 SEHNR, CDR2 FQNEAQ (reference sequence). DNA for the CDR3: TGTGCCATTCCAAAACGGGATTTAAGTAATTCCTATAATTCACCCCTCCACTTT. Protein sequence: CAIPKRDLSNSYNSPLHF.

The table lists this clone with a count of one. The chain uses TRBV19 and TRBJ1-6; possibly TRBD1 for D (5 bases). Trimming removed 5 bases from V and 7 bases from J, with 18 bases in between. CDR3 length: 16 residues. CDR1 and CDR2 (germline): LNHDA, SQIVND (reference sequence). For the CDR3, the DNA is TGTGCCAGTAGTCTCTCGACAGTGCTGGGAAATTCACCCCTCCACTTT. Amino acid sequence: CASSLSTVLGNSPLHF.

This chain connects TRBV6-6 to TRBJ1-2; TRBD1 matches at 9 bases. The ends lost 4 bases at V and 7 bases at J; junction bases unmatched: 7. This CDR3 spans 14 amino acids. CDR1 is MNHNY, CDR2 SVGAGI, per germline (reference sequence). For the CDR3, the DNA is TGTGCCAGCAGTTCGGGACAGGGAGATGGTGGCTACACCTTC. Translation gives CASSSGQGDGGYTF.

This clone showed up just a few times. The chain recombines TRBV5-6 with TRBJ2-7; weak D call: TRBD1 (5 bases). The CDR3 runs to 13 residues. Germline V gene sequence: CDR1 SGHDT, CDR2 YYEEEE. Trimming removed 0 bases from V and 3 bases from J, with 7 bases in between. The CDR3 DNA reads TGTGCCAGCAGCTTGGATAGGGGCTACGAGCAGTACTTC. This encodes CASSLDRGYEQYF.

The rearrangement uses TRBV6-6 and TRBJ2-2; 9 nucleotides agree with TRBD2. The CDR3 runs to 15 residues. Germline V gene lookup returns CDR1 MNHNY and CDR2 SVGAGI (reference sequence). V was pared by 7 bases and J by 6 bases, with 9 bases of the junction left unmatched. Here the CDR3 reads CASTAGGDRSGELFF. As DNA, the CDR3 is TGTGCCAGCACCGCGGGGGGGGATAGGTCCGGGGAGCTGTTTTTT.

This clone is a singleton in its sample. The rearrangement links TRBV19 to TRBJ1-1; 7 bases align to TRBD1. The CDR3 sequence is 15 residues long. Germline values: CDR1 LNHDA, CDR2 SQIVND (reference sequence). V shed 3 bases and J 0 bases; nucleotides not matched to a gene: 4. CDR3 bases: TGTGCCAGTAGTATGGACAGGCGAATGAACACTGAAGCTTTCTTT. Encoded protein: CASSMDRRMNTEAFF. The full variable domain, completed using reference TRBV19 and TRBJ1-1, is DGGITQSPKYLFRKEGQNVTLSCEQNLNHDAMYWYRQDPGQGLRLIYYSQIVNDFQKGDIAEGYSVSREKKESFPLTVTSAQKNPTAFYLCASSMDRRMNTEAFFGQGTRLTVV.

A few counts support this clone. The chain employs TRBV4-1 and TRBJ1-2; 9 bases are shared with TRBD1. This CDR3 comprises 15 residues. Trimming cost V 2 bases and J 4 bases; bases outside gene matches: 5. Germline V lookup: CDR1 MGHRA, CDR2 YSYEKL. CDR3 loop: CASSQRDREFYGYTF. Written as DNA, the CDR3 is TGCGCCAGCAGCCAAAGGGACAGGGAATTCTATGGCTACACCTTC.

J is TRBJ2-5 and V is TRBV6-1, with 9 positions matching TRBD2. CDR1 and CDR2 from the germline V gene are MNHNS and SASEGT. The junction had 18 bases not matched to a gene; V was cut back by 2 bases and J by 5 bases. The CDR3 runs 19 residues. The CDR3 loop reads CASSELLKGREGGSETQYF. The DNA for the CDR3 is TGTGCCAGCAGTGAATTACTAAAGGGGCGGGAGGGTGGTTCGGAGACCCAGTACTTC.

This clone was counted a single time. The rearrangement links TRBV4-1 to TRBJ2-2; no reliable D call. The CDR3 has 15 residues. V was shortened by 1 base and J by 3 bases, with 9 bases between the two germline ends. Looked up from germline, CDR1 is MGHRA and CDR2 is YSYEKL. CDR3 DNA: TGCGCCAGCAGCCAAGGCGGCGAGGACACCGGGGAGCTGTTTTTT. Translating it yields CASSQGGEDTGELFF.

The CDR3 sequence: CASSPRTGRQGDTEAFF. Here the CDR3 DNA reads TGTGCCAGCAGCCCCCGGACGGGTAGACAGGGAGATACTGAAGCTTTCTTT. The chain is built from TRBV9 and TRBJ1-1; TRBD1 aligns across 7 bases. The V gene's germline CDR1 is SGDLS and CDR2 YYNGEE. The CDR3 is 17 amino acids. After removal of 4 bases from V and 5 bases from J, the junction contained 17 bases not matched to a gene.